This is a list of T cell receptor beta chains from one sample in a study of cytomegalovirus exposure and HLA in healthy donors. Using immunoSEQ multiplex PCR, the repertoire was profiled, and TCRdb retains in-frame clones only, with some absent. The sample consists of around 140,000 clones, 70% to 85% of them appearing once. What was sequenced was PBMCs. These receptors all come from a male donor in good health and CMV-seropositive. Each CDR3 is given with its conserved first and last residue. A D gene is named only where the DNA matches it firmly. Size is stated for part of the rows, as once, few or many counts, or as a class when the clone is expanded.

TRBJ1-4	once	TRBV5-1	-	TGCGCCAGCAGCTTCGCAGCGACTAATGAAAAACTGTTTTTT	CASSFAATNEKLFF
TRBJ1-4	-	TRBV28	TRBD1	TGTGCCAGAGCCGGGACAGGGAGGATTTTAACTAATGAAAAACTGTTTTTT	CARAGTGRILTNEKLFF
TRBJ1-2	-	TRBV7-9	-	TGTGCCAGCAGCTTAGCCTCAGAAACTAACTATGGCTACACCTTC	CASSLASETNYGYTF
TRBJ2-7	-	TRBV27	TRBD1	TGTGCCAGCAGGCCCTTAGGGACAGGGAGAGGCCCCTACGAGCAGTACTTC	CASRPLGTGRGPYEQYF
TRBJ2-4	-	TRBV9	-	TGTGCCAGCAGACCCTACGGGGGTGCGATGGACATTCAGTACTTC	CASRPYGGAMDIQYF
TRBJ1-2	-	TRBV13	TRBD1	TGTGCCAGCAGGTCCGGCAGGGGGCGACTAGGAGGCTACACCTTC	CASRSGRGRLGGYTF
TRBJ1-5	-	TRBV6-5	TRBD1	TGTGCCAGCAGTTACTCGACAGGGGGTCAGCCCCAGCATTTT	CASSYSTGGQPQHF
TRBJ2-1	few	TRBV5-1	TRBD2	TGCGCCAGCAGCGCCGGACTAGCGGGGGGGTTCAACAATGAGCAGTTCTTC	CASSAGLAGGFNNEQFF
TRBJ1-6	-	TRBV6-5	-	TGTGCCAGCCGAACAGGGTTCAATTCACCCCTCCACTTT	CASRTGFNSPLHF
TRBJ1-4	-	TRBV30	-	TGTGCCTGGAGTGTAGGGGCAGGGTTAAATGAAAAACTGTTTTTT	CAWSVGAGLNEKLFF
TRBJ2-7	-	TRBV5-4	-	TGTGCCAGCAGCTCACCCCTTGGAGCTGAGCAGTACTTC	CASSSPLGAEQYF
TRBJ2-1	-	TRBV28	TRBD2	TGTGCCAGCAGTTCGTTTAGCGGGTTCTCCTACAATGAGCAGTTCTTC	CASSSFSGFSYNEQFF
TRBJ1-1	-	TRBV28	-	TGTGCCAGCAGTTCCGAGACTGATTTGAACACTGAAGCTTTCTTT	CASSSETDLNTEAFF
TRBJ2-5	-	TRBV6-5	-	TGTGCCAGCAGTCCCGCAGGGCAAGAGACCCAGTACTTC	CASSPAGQETQYF
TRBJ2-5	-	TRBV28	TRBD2	TGTGCCAGCAGCGACTTAGCCCGGGTGGGGAGGGAAGAGACCCAGTACTTC	CASSDLARVGREETQYF
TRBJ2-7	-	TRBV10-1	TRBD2	TGCGCCAGCAGTTCCAAGACTAGCTCTCAGGTCCACGAGCAGTACTTC	CASSSKTSSQVHEQYF
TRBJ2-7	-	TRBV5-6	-	TGTGCCAGCACGGGACTTCTTCCCTACGAGCAGTACTTC	CASTGLLPYEQYF
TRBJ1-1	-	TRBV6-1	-	TGTGCCAGCAGTGAAGGGCCGTGGAACACTGAAGCTTTCTTT	CASSEGPWNTEAFF
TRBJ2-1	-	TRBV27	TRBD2	TGTGCCAGCAGTTTAAAGACTAGCGGGAGGTTCATGTATGAGCAGTTCTTC	CASSLKTSGRFMYEQFF
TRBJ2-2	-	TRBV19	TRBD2	TGTGCCAGTAGTGGACTAGCGGCGAACACCGGGGAGCTGTTTTTT	CASSGLAANTGELFF
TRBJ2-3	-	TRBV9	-	TGTGCCAGCAGCGTAGTGGGGAGGAGCACAGATACGCAGTATTTT	CASSVVGRSTDTQYF
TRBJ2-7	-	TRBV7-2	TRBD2	TGTGCCAGCAGCTTAGTCCCGGGACTAGCCTACGAGCAGTACTTC	CASSLVPGLAYEQYF
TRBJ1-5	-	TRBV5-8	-	TGTGCCAGCAGCTTGGAGGGGGGGGCGGGTCAGCCCCAGCATTTT	CASSLEGGAGQPQHF
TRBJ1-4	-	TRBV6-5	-	TGTGCCAGCAGTTACGCGGGAGGGAGGAAGAAAAAACTGTTTTTT	CASSYAGGRKKKLFF
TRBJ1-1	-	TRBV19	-	TGTGCCAGTAGTATGGGAGGGGAGAACACTGAAGCTTTCTTT	CASSMGGENTEAFF
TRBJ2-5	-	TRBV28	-	TGTGCCAGCAGTTTATATAAGCGGGTACAAGAGACCCAGTACTTC	CASSLYKRVQETQYF
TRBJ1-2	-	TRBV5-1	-	TGCGCCAGCAGCTTGGCTACTCGCCATGGCTACACCTTC	CASSLATRHGYTF
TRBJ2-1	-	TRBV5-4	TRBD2	TGTGCCAGCAGCTTGCGGCTAGCGGGGGGCGCAGGAATCGATGAGCAGTTCTTC	CASSLRLAGGAGIDEQFF
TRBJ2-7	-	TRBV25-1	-	TGTGCCAGCAGGGGGGGGGCCGGACTGAGAACCTACGAGCAGTACTTC	CASRGGAGLRTYEQYF
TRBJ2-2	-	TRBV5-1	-	TGCGCCAGCAGCTCGGAGGACCTTCGGGGCGGGGAGCTGTTTTTT	CASSSEDLRGGELFF
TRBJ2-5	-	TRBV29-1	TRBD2	TGCAGCGTTGACGAACTAGCGGGAATGGAGACCCAGTACTTC	CSVDELAGMETQYF
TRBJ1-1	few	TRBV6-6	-	TGTGCCAGCAGCCCAGGGGTGTCCGGCACTGAAGCTTTCTTT	CASSPGVSGTEAFF
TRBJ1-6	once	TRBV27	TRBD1	TGTGCCAGCAGTCCGTGGACAGGGAAGAATAATTCACCCCTCCACTTT	CASSPWTGKNNSPLHF
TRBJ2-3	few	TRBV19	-	TGTGCCAGCCGACAGACAGATACGCAGTATTTT	CASRQTDTQYF
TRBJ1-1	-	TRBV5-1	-	TGCGCCAGCAGCTTGGCCCAGGGAGGCATCATGAACACTGAAGCTTTCTTT	CASSLAQGGIMNTEAFF